The following is a T cell receptor beta chain sequence with its context. Its antigen is unknown. The source of the sample is a study of identical twins. Study-wide findings and caveats: Insertions ran lower in abundant cord blood beta clonotypes, though not in memory repertoires. Out-of-frame alpha sequences shared by twins showed excess low generation probability.

Using its own MiXCR run on the 5' RACE reads, TCRdb lists one record per CDR3 protein. Among under 250,000 distinct CDR3 sequences, about 13% were seen once, and the ten largest hold about 4.1%. The germline V gene encodes CDR1 MNHEY and CDR2 SVGEGT. The CDR3 length is 16 residues. Between the trimmed V and J ends, which lost 5 bases and 1 base, there was a span of 15 bases. This same sample was also part of a study on yellow fever vaccine responses in identical twins.

Sequencing was carried out using memory (CD45RO+) T cells sorted from blood. V and J are TRBV6-2 or TRBV6-3 and TRBJ1-5, with D possibly TRBD1 on 6 matching bases. The TCR sequence derives from a woman between 18 and 29 years old in good health. This chain's CDR3 is CASSRGGVSSNQPQHF. The CDR3 nucleotides are TGTGCCAGCAGTCGAGGGGGGGTGTCAAGCAATCAGCCCCAGCATTTT.